The 26 T cell receptor beta chains listed next were all sequenced from one sample in a study of CD8 T cells in ankylosing spondylitis. Study-level points and caveats: A motif in TCR beta, a set of about eight highly homologous variants, appeared characteristic of ankylosing spondylitis blood.

Antigens of these TCRs are unknown. TCRdb redid the calling of the 5' RACE reads with MiXCR, one entry per CDR3 protein. The sample lists 350,000 to 550,000 distinct CDR3 sequences; approximately 26% were seen once. The sample comprised blood, either unsorted or a sorted T cell fraction (not recorded which). The source is a male donor with ankylosing spondylitis.

This clonotype was detected a few times. The chain recombines TRBV5-1 with TRBJ2-1; TRBD2 matches at 13 bases. V shed 4 bases, J shed 3 bases, and the junction held 4 bases outside the gene matches. In germline, CDR1 is SGHRS, CDR2 YFSETQ. The CDR3 is 16 residues long. The DNA for the CDR3 is TGCGCCAGCAGCCCCGGGACTAGCGGGAACTACAATGAGCAGTTCTTC. Residues: CASSPGTSGNYNEQFF.

This clonotype showed up just a few times. V and J are TRBV20-1 and TRBJ1-2; TRBD1 agrees at 8 bases. Germline assignment: CDR1 DFQATT and CDR2 SNEGSKA (reference sequence). The CDR3 totals 13 residues. J was trimmed by 8 bases and V by 6 bases; bases with no gene match: 11. CDR3 sequence: CSAPRTGWKGYTF. CDR3 DNA sequence: TGCAGTGCCCCTCGGACAGGGTGGAAAGGCTACACCTTC.

Only a few counts were recorded for this clonotype. The chain uses TRBV6-6 and TRBJ2-5; D is possibly TRBD1 (6 bases). V was shortened by 7 bases and J by 7 bases, with 13 bases between the two germline ends. This CDR3 has 12 residues. Germline-derived CDR1 and CDR2 are MNHNY and SVGAGI (reference sequence). CDR3 residues: CASTADSGTQYF. As DNA, the CDR3 is TGTGCCAGCACTGCGGACAGCGGGACCCAGTACTTC.

V usage is TRBV20-1 and J usage is TRBJ2-3, with TRBD1 as a possible D gene (6 bases). CDR3 length: 15 amino acids. CDR1 and CDR2 (germline): DFQATT, SNEGSKA (reference sequence). Trimming cost V 1 base and J 6 bases, with 17 bases left between them. CDR3 amino acids: CSARVWTASFDTQYF. CDR3 coding DNA: TGCAGTGCTAGAGTCTGGACAGCCTCATTTGATACGCAGTATTTT.

This chain connects TRBV6-1 to TRBJ2-7; D may be TRBD2 (6 bases). Germline loops: CDR1 MNHNS, CDR2 SASEGT. Trimming cost V 0 bases and J 6 bases, with 15 bases left between them. The CDR3 spans 15 residues. Here the CDR3 DNA reads TGTGCCAGCAGTGAAGCGGTGGGACTCGGGGGCGAGCAGTACGTC. Translation: CASSEAVGLGGEQYV.

This clonotype was seen only a few times. The DNA of the CDR3 is TGTGCCAGCAGCTTAGCGACTAGCGGCCCAAATGAGCAGTTCTTC. Translation gives CASSLATSGPNEQFF. The chain couples TRBV7-2 to TRBJ2-1; 9 bases agree with TRBD2. Losses at the gene ends were 0 bases for V and 7 bases for J; bases not matched to a gene: 4. Germline V gene sequence: CDR1 SGHTA, CDR2 FQGNSA. The CDR3 has 15 amino acids.

The chain recombines TRBV12-3 or TRBV12-4 with TRBJ2-5; 7 bases map to TRBD2. The CDR3 sequence is 14 residues long. With 8 bases clipped from V and 1 base from J, the junction kept 7 bases outside the gene matches. CDR3 in DNA: TGTGCCAGCTGTAGGTCTAGCGGCCAAGAGACCCAGTACTTC. Its translation: CASCRSSGQETQYF.

The CDR3 reads CSARDLTDYTF. In DNA form, the CDR3 reads TGCAGTGCTAGAGATTTAACGGATTACACCTTC. The chain couples TRBV20-1 to TRBJ1-2; D remains ambiguous. The CDR3 has 11 residues. V dropped 0 bases and J dropped 11 bases, with 10 bases sitting between them. Germline loops: CDR1 DFQATT, CDR2 SNEGSKA (reference sequence).

V is TRBV12-3 or TRBV12-4 and J is TRBJ1-3; D unclear. Trimming took 0 bases from V and 0 from J, leaving 6 bases between them. The CDR3 spans 15 residues. The CDR3 bases are TGTGCCAGCAGTTTAGCGACAAGCTCTGGAAACACCATATATTTT. Translated, it gives CASSLATSSGNTIYF.

Only a few counts were recorded for this clonotype. The chain is built from TRBV12-3 or TRBV12-4 and TRBJ2-1, with TRBD2 matching over 10 bases. After removal of 7 bases from V and 9 bases from J, the junction contained 6 bases not matched to a gene. This CDR3 has 13 amino acids. In nucleotides, the CDR3 is TGTGCCAGCAAGCTAGCGGGAGCTCGTGAGCAGTTCTTC. Residues: CASKLAGAREQFF.

This clonotype was detected a few times. V usage is TRBV24-1 and J usage is TRBJ2-3, with D perhaps matching TRBD2 (5 bases). The CDR3 has 14 residues. Trimming removed 5 bases from V and 1 base from J, with 9 bases in between. CDR1 KGHDR and CDR2 SFDVKD come from the germline V gene. CDR3 protein: CATSGGWGTDTQYF. In nucleotides, the CDR3 is TGTGCCACCAGTGGAGGGTGGGGCACAGATACGCAGTATTTT.

The chain has TRBV4-1 and TRBJ2-7, with 11 bases lining up with TRBD2. Germline V gene sequence: CDR1 MGHRA, CDR2 YSYEKL. The CDR3 loop spans 17 amino acids. With 0 bases clipped from V and 4 bases from J, the junction kept 8 bases outside the gene matches. The CDR3 reads CASSQDTGLAGVYEQYF. Here the CDR3 DNA reads TGCGCCAGCAGCCAAGACACAGGACTAGCGGGTGTTTACGAGCAGTACTTC.

V and J are TRBV20-1 and TRBJ2-5; tentative D call: TRBD2 (6 bases). Germline values: CDR1 DFQATT, CDR2 SNEGSKA (reference sequence). There are 16 residues in the CDR3. The V and J ends lost 0 bases and 8 bases respectively, with 22 bases between them. The CDR3: CSARDLTGVPPQTQYF. The CDR3 nucleotides read TGCAGTGCTAGAGATCTAACGGGAGTCCCTCCTCAAACCCAGTACTTC.

The V and J genes are TRBV5-1 and TRBJ2-5, with D unresolved. With 4 bases removed from V and 3 bases from J, the gap between germline ends came to 13 bases. The CDR3 covers 14 residues. Germline lookup yields CDR1 SGHRS and CDR2 YFSETQ. CDR3 nucleotides: TGCGCCAGCAGCCCCCCGGAAGGAAAAGAGACCCAGTACTTC. Translation gives CASSPPEGKETQYF.

The chain couples TRBV10-1 to TRBJ2-2; 7 bases match TRBD1. J lost 5 bases, V lost 5 bases, and 2 bases had no gene match. The CDR3 covers 13 residues. Germline V gene sequence: CDR1 WNHNN, CDR2 SYGVQD (reference sequence). Here the CDR3 DNA reads TGCGCCAGCAGTACAGGGGTTACCGGGGAGCTGTTTTTT. Its translation: CASSTGVTGELFF.

This clonotype was counted ten times or more. CDR3 nucleotide sequence: TGTGCCTGGGCTAGACTCGCGAACACCGGGGAGCTGTTTTTT. Translation: CAWARLANTGELFF. The chain carries TRBV30 and TRBJ2-2; D is unclear. V shed 5 bases and J shed 0 bases, with 10 bases lying between them. CDR3 length equals 14 residues. CDR1 is GTSNPN and CDR2 is SVGIG in the germline V gene (reference sequence).

This chain links TRBV29-1 with TRBJ1-2; no firm D call. Germline V gene lookup returns CDR1 SQVTM and CDR2 ANQGSEA. Trimming left V 4 bases short and J 8 bases short, with 8 bases between. CDR3 length: 10 amino acids. In DNA form, the CDR3 reads TGCAGCGTTGGCCCGGAGGGCTACACCTTC. The encoded protein is CSVGPEGYTF.

The chain couples TRBV29-1 to TRBJ2-7; 7 bases match TRBD2. Germline V gene sequence: CDR1 SQVTM, CDR2 ANQGSEA. This CDR3 is 13 amino acids long. V dropped 4 bases and J dropped 3; count of bases not matched to a gene: 6. The CDR3 is CSVVWRESYEQYF. The CDR3 DNA reads TGCAGCGTTGTTTGGCGGGAGAGCTACGAGCAGTACTTC.

This clonotype appeared a single time. The chain is built from TRBV30 and TRBJ2-2, with TRBD1 matching over 9 bases. The CDR3 runs 17 residues. With 2 bases clipped from V and 5 bases from J, the junction kept 12 bases outside the gene matches. Germline CDR1 and CDR2: GTSNPN and SVGIG (reference sequence). The CDR3 spells CAWSPNRGLGTTGELFF. CDR3 nucleotides: TGTGCCTGGAGTCCCAACAGGGGGCTCGGAACGACCGGGGAGCTGTTTTTT.

In this sample, this clonotype turned up a few times. The chain links TRBV18 to TRBJ2-1, with TRBD1 identical over 8 bases. Germline V gives CDR1 KGHSH, CDR2 LQKENI. The CDR3 is 11 residues long. With V trimmed by 2 bases and J by 13 bases, 1 base remained unmatched. Here the CDR3 DNA reads TGTGCCAGCTCACCAGGGACAGGACAGTTCTTC. It encodes CASSPGTGQFF.

The V and J genes are TRBV7-2 and TRBJ2-1, with TRBD1 identical over 10 bases. The CDR3 has 16 residues. V was clipped by 4 bases and J by 3 bases; unmatched bases: 6. CDR1 and CDR2 (germline): SGHTA, FQGNSA. Here the CDR3 reads CASSSGTGVIYNEQFF. The DNA for the CDR3 is TGTGCCAGCAGCTCCGGGACAGGGGTGATCTACAATGAGCAGTTCTTC.

The chain employs TRBV20-1 and TRBJ2-1; possibly TRBD2 for D (6 bases). Germline V lookup: CDR1 DFQATT, CDR2 SNEGSKA (reference sequence). The CDR3 has 14 residues. V shed 6 bases and J shed 0 bases, with 12 bases lying between them. CDR3 sequence: CSAPGDSSYNEQFF. The CDR3 coding sequence is TGCAGTGCCCCGGGGGATAGCTCCTACAATGAGCAGTTCTTC.

The table lists this clonotype with a few counts. The J gene is TRBJ1-1, the V gene TRBV5-1, with 9 bases matching TRBD1. This CDR3 has 17 amino acids. Unmatched junction bases numbered 12, after V lost 1 base and J lost 5 bases. In germline, CDR1 is SGHRS, CDR2 YFSETQ. CDR3 loop: CASSLPQGAIRETEAFF. The CDR3 nucleotides are TGCGCCAGCAGCTTGCCACAGGGGGCGATTCGGGAAACTGAAGCTTTCTTT.

The chain carries TRBV7-9 and TRBJ2-7; the match to TRBD2 covers 10 bases. Germline V gene lookup returns CDR1 SEHNR and CDR2 FQNEAQ (reference sequence). V lost 7 bases to trimming and J lost 5 bases; unmatched junction nucleotides: 8. CDR3 length: 14 residues. The CDR3 nucleotides are TGTGCCAGCACCTCTAGCGGGAGTCACAACGAGCAGTACGTC. Its protein product is CASTSSGSHNEQYV.

The V gene is TRBV11-2, the J gene TRBJ2-7; TRBD1 might be the D (5 bases). The V and J ends lost 1 base and 7 bases respectively, with 14 bases between them. This CDR3 comprises 14 residues. Germline loops: CDR1 SGHAT, CDR2 FQNNGV. The chain's CDR3 is CASSLALGAYEQYF. The DNA of the CDR3 is TGTGCCAGCAGCTTAGCCCTAGGGGCGTATGAGCAGTACTTC. Based on the CDR3 plus reference TRBV11-2 and TRBJ2-7, the full variable domain is EAGVAQSPRYKIIEKRQSVAFWCNPISGHATLYWYQQILGQGPKLLIQFQNNGVVDDSQLPKDRFSAERLKGVDSTLKIQPAKLEDSAVYLCASSLALGAYEQYFGPGTRLTVT.

This clonotype was seen a handful of times. J is TRBJ1-1 and V is TRBV12-3 or TRBV12-4; tentatively, D is TRBD1 (5 bases). The germline V and J ends were trimmed by 5 bases and 5 bases, with 15 bases remaining between them. The CDR3 totals 14 residues. CDR3 DNA sequence: TGTGCCAGCAGTCACCTGGGGGAAAGGACTGAAGCTTTCTTT. It encodes CASSHLGERTEAFF.